The clone carrying this T cell receptor beta chain was recorded many times. The antigen remains undetermined. This sample was taken from a study of metastatic and nonmetastatic thyroid tumors. Study-level background: Malignant thyroid and benign thyroid patients provided blood and tumor or nodule tissue whose repertoires were compared. Study-wide results and limits: In blood and tumor, TCR beta diversity was reportedly significantly higher in malignant thyroid tumors than in benign nodules.

There were no patients who had received any treatment before thyroid surgery. TCRdb re-called the PCR reads via MiXCR. The sample has 20,000 to 25,000 clones; about 15% are singletons. CDR1 is SGHRS and CDR2 is YFSETQ in the germline V gene. The CDR3 is made up of 14 amino acids. Losses at the gene ends were 6 bases for V and 4 bases for J; bases not matched to a gene: 3. The genes are TRBV5-1 and TRBJ2-6; TRBD2 agrees at 8 bases. The material sequenced was tumor tissue. The source is a female donor with papillary thyroid cancer or a benign thyroid nodule (not recorded which). Some clones in this sample may be carry-over from other donors' samples. CDR3: CASKSGRGANVLTF. In nucleotides, the CDR3 is TGCGCCAGCAAGAGCGGGAGAGGGGCCAACGTCCTGACTTTC.